This paragraph covers one TCR beta chain sequence. Its specificity is not known. Clones were read by immunoSEQ multiplex PCR, and TCRdb kept only the in-frame ones, dropping some. The top ten clones hold roughly 3% of a sample with roughly 250,000 clones, about 83% of them seen once. These data belong to a study of Ad26.COV2.S vaccination and SARS-CoV-2 variants. Described treatment: 19 received Ad26.COV2.S at low or high dose, single or two shots; several received placebo; per-sample allocation not given. Sample collection was performed on day 63 after the first vaccine or placebo injection. Its platform was an Ad26 vector, and its expressed antigen was Wuhan-strain SARS-CoV-2 spike. CDR3 size: 16 residues. J was trimmed by 3 bases and V by 4 bases; bases with no gene match: 10. Germline V gene sequence: CDR1 PRHDT, CDR2 FYEKMQ (reference sequence). Notes on the study in general: Placebo and vaccine recipients had non-spike TCR breadth that was similar. The TCR breadth and depth analyses may have understated or missed part of the total T cell responses. The study found higher spike-specific TCR breadth in vaccine than placebo recipients.

The V and J genes are TRBV13 and TRBJ2-7; 9 positions agree with TRBD1. Source: peripheral blood, taken in a trial of Ad26.COV2.S vaccine versus placebo. This sequence originates from a person between 18 and 59 years old who received the Ad26.COV2.S COVID-19 vaccine or a placebo. The CDR3 protein is CASSSTGGAFIYEQYF. The CDR3 DNA reads TGTGCCAGCAGCTCCACAGGGGGCGCTTTTATCTACGAGCAGTACTTC.